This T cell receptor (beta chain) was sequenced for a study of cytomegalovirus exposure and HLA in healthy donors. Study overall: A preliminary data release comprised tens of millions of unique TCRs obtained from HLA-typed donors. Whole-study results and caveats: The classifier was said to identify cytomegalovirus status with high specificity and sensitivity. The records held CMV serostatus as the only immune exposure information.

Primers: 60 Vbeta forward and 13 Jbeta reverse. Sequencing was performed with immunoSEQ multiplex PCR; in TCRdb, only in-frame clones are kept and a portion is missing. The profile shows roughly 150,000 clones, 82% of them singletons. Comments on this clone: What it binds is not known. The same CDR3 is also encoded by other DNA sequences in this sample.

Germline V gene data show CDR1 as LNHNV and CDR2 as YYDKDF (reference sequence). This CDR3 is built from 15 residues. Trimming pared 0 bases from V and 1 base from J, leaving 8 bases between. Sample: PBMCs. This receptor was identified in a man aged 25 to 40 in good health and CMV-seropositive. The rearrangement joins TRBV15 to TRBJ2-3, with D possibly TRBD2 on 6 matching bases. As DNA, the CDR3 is TGTGCCACCAGCAGAGACGGGGGAGGCACAGATACGCAGTATTTT. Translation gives CATSRDGGGTDTQYF.